Listed below are T cell receptor beta chains from one sample, sequenced in a study of response to subunit inactivated influenza vaccine. From the RT-PCR reads, TCRdb called clonotypes with MiXCR, one entry per CDR3 protein. The sample holds around 710,000 distinct CDR3 sequences, approximately 14% seen once. Source: PBMCs from blood, taken less than 15 days before vaccination. The receptors were sampled from a man aged 50-59 years who received an inactivated influenza vaccine. The CDR3 runs from the conserved cysteine through the conserved F or W. A D gene is named only where the DNA matches it firmly. Size values are once, few and many counts, or a class for expanded clones, and some rows have none.

V gene: TRBV7-2; D gene: TRBD2; clone size: NA; J gene: TRBJ2-3; CDR3 protein: CASSLLRERSGRGYSTDTQYF; CDR3 DNA: TGTGCCAGCAGCTTATTAAGGGAGCGGAGCGGGAGAGGGTATAGCACAGATACGCAGTATTTT
V gene: TRBV28; D gene: NA; clone size: NA; J gene: TRBJ2-1; CDR3 protein: CASSPRSSRREQFF; CDR3 DNA: TGTGCCAGCAGTCCCAGAAGTAGTCGGCGGGAGCAGTTCTTC
V gene: TRBV7-9; D gene: TRBD2; clone size: few; J gene: TRBJ2-2; CDR3 protein: CASRYLAGDTGELFF; CDR3 DNA: TGTGCCAGCAGATACCTAGCGGGGGACACCGGGGAGCTGTTTTTT
V gene: TRBV27; D gene: NA; clone size: many; J gene: TRBJ2-1; CDR3 protein: CASSLQGFTNEQFF; CDR3 DNA: TGTGCCAGCAGTTTGCAGGGGTTTACCAATGAGCAGTTCTTC
V gene: TRBV5-1; D gene: NA; clone size: few; J gene: TRBJ1-4; CDR3 protein: CASSYRDLGEKLFF; CDR3 DNA: TGCGCCAGCAGCTACCGGGACTTAGGGGAAAAACTGTTTTTT
V gene: TRBV30; D gene: NA; clone size: NA; J gene: TRBJ2-1; CDR3 protein: CAWSRRQFYNEQFF; CDR3 DNA: TGTGCCTGGAGTAGGCGGCAGTTCTACAATGAGCAGTTCTTC
V gene: TRBV12-3/TRBV12-4; D gene: TRBD1; clone size: many; J gene: TRBJ1-5; CDR3 protein: CASSLVGTANQPQHF; CDR3 DNA: TGTGCCAGCAGTTTAGTTGGGACAGCAAATCAGCCCCAGCATTTT
V gene: TRBV20-1; D gene: NA; clone size: few; J gene: TRBJ2-7; CDR3 protein: CSARMTRYEQYF; CDR3 DNA: TGCAGTGCTAGAATGACTAGGTACGAGCAGTACTTC
V gene: TRBV6-2/TRBV6-3; D gene: TRBD2; clone size: few; J gene: TRBJ2-3; CDR3 protein: CASSYPTPSGPTDTQYF; CDR3 DNA: TGTGCCAGCAGTTACCCCACCCCTAGCGGGCCCACAGATACGCAGTATTTT
V gene: TRBV7-8; D gene: NA; clone size: few; J gene: TRBJ2-3; CDR3 protein: CASSLGVREDTQYF; CDR3 DNA: TGTGCCAGCAGCTTAGGCGTGCGTGAAGATACGCAGTATTTT
V gene: TRBV5-1; D gene: TRBD1; clone size: few; J gene: TRBJ2-5; CDR3 protein: CASSPQQGPRETQYF; CDR3 DNA: TGCGCCAGCAGCCCTCAACAGGGGCCCCGGGAGACCCAGTACTTC
V gene: TRBV14; D gene: TRBD1; clone size: NA; J gene: TRBJ2-7; CDR3 protein: CASSQGTGSIYEQYF; CDR3 DNA: TGTGCCAGCAGCCAAGGGACAGGGAGCATCTACGAGCAGTACTTC
V gene: TRBV6-2/TRBV6-3; D gene: TRBD1; clone size: few; J gene: TRBJ2-1; CDR3 protein: CASSLDRGPTSSYNEQFF; CDR3 DNA: TGTGCCAGCAGCCTCGACAGGGGGCCTACGAGCTCCTACAATGAGCAGTTCTTC